This entry describes one T cell receptor (beta chain). The antigen is undetermined. The PCR ran on 60 Vbeta and 13 Jbeta primers. Produced via immunoSEQ multiplex PCR; TCRdb's table is partial and in-frame only. The top ten clones hold 6.5% to 9.5% of a sample with roughly 100,000 clones, under 80% of them seen once. This entry belongs to a study of cytomegalovirus exposure and HLA in healthy donors. Findings of the study overall: Clonal expansion, a later analysis showed, was greater in HLA-associated TCR beta chains than in equally common others. Confirmation was obtained in vitro that a few CMV-associated chains are specific for CMV antigens.

The CDR3 spans 12 residues. Germline-derived CDR1 and CDR2 are MDHEN and SYDVKM. Trimming took off 3 bases at V and 11 bases at J, with 11 bases between the two ends. Sequencing was carried out using PBMCs. This TCR derives from a woman aged 40 to 49 in good health and CMV-seropositive. The V and J genes are TRBV28 and TRBJ1-5; D unresolved. The chain's CDR3 is CASSFPRRAQHF. The CDR3, as DNA: TGTGCCAGCAGTTTCCCGCGGAGGGCCCAGCATTTT.